These T cell receptor beta chains were read from a single sample in a study of post-analysis software for immune sequencing data. TCRdb re-analysed the PCR reads in MiXCR, keeping a single row per CDR3 protein. The repertoire holds 450,000 to 650,000 distinct CDR3 sequences, with around 47% as singletons. The sample comprised blood. The source of these receptors is a girl between 5 and 17 years old with multiple sclerosis. Both conserved end residues are part of each CDR3. A D gene is named only where the DNA matches it firmly. Some rows mark clone size as missing; the rest say once, few, many or name a class of expanded clone.

abundance: many
j_gene: TRBJ2-3
d_gene: .
v_gene: TRBV11-2
CDR3aa: CASSPRLTTSTDTQYF
CDR3nt: TGTGCCAGCAGCCCACGGTTGACAACTAGCACAGATACGCAGTATTTT

abundance: .
j_gene: TRBJ2-1
d_gene: TRBD2
v_gene: TRBV29-1
CDR3aa: CSVHSGELYNEQFF
CDR3nt: TGCAGCGTTCATAGCGGGGAACTTTACAATGAGCAGTTCTTC

abundance: few
j_gene: TRBJ2-1
d_gene: TRBD2
v_gene: TRBV29-1
CDR3aa: CSVLGLAVSYNEQFF
CDR3nt: TGCAGCGTTCTGGGACTAGCGGTCTCCTACAATGAGCAGTTCTTC

abundance: few
j_gene: TRBJ2-5
d_gene: .
v_gene: TRBV10-3
CDR3aa: CAISLQKSQETQYF
CDR3nt: TGTGCCATCAGTCTACAAAAGTCCCAAGAGACCCAGTACTTC

abundance: .
j_gene: TRBJ2-3
d_gene: .
v_gene: TRBV12-5
CDR3aa: CASGFGLTGTDTQYF
CDR3nt: TGTGCTAGTGGTTTCGGGCTAACCGGCACAGATACGCAGTATTTT

abundance: few
j_gene: TRBJ2-5
d_gene: .
v_gene: TRBV6-1
CDR3aa: CASSETSQETQYF
CDR3nt: TGTGCCAGCAGTGAAACTAGCCAAGAGACCCAGTACTTC

abundance: few
j_gene: TRBJ2-2
d_gene: .
v_gene: TRBV12-3/TRBV12-4
CDR3aa: CASSRGSNTGELFF
CDR3nt: TGTGCCAGCAGTCGGGGGTCCAACACCGGGGAGCTGTTTTTT

abundance: .
j_gene: TRBJ2-5
d_gene: .
v_gene: TRBV30
CDR3aa: CAWSAQETQYF
CDR3nt: TGTGCCTGGAGTGCCCAAGAGACCCAGTACTTC

abundance: few
j_gene: TRBJ2-3
d_gene: .
v_gene: TRBV12-3/TRBV12-4
CDR3aa: CASSTLGRDTQYF
CDR3nt: TGTGCTAGCAGCACACTAGGAAGAGATACGCAGTATTTT

abundance: .
j_gene: TRBJ2-5
d_gene: TRBD2
v_gene: TRBV12-3/TRBV12-4
CDR3aa: CASKRGAEGETQYF
CDR3nt: TGTGCCAGCAAGCGGGGGGCTGAAGGAGAGACCCAGTACTTC

abundance: .
j_gene: TRBJ2-4
d_gene: .
v_gene: TRBV29-1
CDR3aa: CSADTGGAKNIQYF
CDR3nt: TGCAGCGCCGATACGGGCGGGGCCAAAAACATTCAGTACTTC

abundance: once
j_gene: TRBJ1-1
d_gene: .
v_gene: TRBV29-1
CDR3aa: CNVEGRLNTEAFF
CDR3nt: TGCAACGTGGAGGGACGGCTGAACACTGAAGCTTTCTTT

abundance: .
j_gene: TRBJ2-7
d_gene: .
v_gene: TRBV7-2
CDR3aa: CASSLVSDEQYF
CDR3nt: TGTGCCAGCAGCTTAGTGAGCGACGAGCAGTACTTC

abundance: .
j_gene: TRBJ2-7
d_gene: .
v_gene: TRBV11-2
CDR3aa: CASGGSLYEQYF
CDR3nt: TGTGCCAGCGGAGGGTCGCTCTACGAGCAGTACTTC

abundance: few
j_gene: TRBJ2-7
d_gene: TRBD2
v_gene: TRBV9
CDR3aa: CASSSAGRGYEQYF
CDR3nt: TGTGCCAGCAGCTCAGCGGGGCGAGGGTACGAGCAGTACTTC

abundance: .
j_gene: TRBJ1-4
d_gene: .
v_gene: TRBV6-5
CDR3aa: CASSRPAGEKLFF
CDR3nt: TGTGCCAGCAGCCGTCCAGCGGGTGAAAAACTGTTTTTT

abundance: .
j_gene: TRBJ1-2
d_gene: TRBD1
v_gene: TRBV5-6
CDR3aa: CASSSETGGYGYTF
CDR3nt: TGTGCCAGCAGCAGTGAGACAGGGGGCTATGGCTACACCTTC

abundance: .
j_gene: TRBJ2-6
d_gene: .
v_gene: TRBV5-1
CDR3aa: CASSPDRKASGANVLTF
CDR3nt: TGCGCCAGCAGTCCTGACAGAAAAGCCTCTGGGGCCAACGTCCTGACTTTC

abundance: few
j_gene: TRBJ1-1
d_gene: .
v_gene: TRBV10-3
CDR3aa: CAISVRWGVVNTEAFF
CDR3nt: TGTGCCATCAGTGTACGATGGGGAGTCGTCAACACTGAAGCTTTCTTT

abundance: .
j_gene: TRBJ2-7
d_gene: .
v_gene: TRBV29-1
CDR3aa: CGVGDIIYEQYF
CDR3nt: TGCGGCGTTGGGGACATTATCTACGAGCAGTACTTC

abundance: .
j_gene: TRBJ1-4
d_gene: .
v_gene: TRBV11-3
CDR3aa: CASSLGPGIRKLFF
CDR3nt: TGTGCCAGCAGCTTAGGCCCAGGGATTCGAAAACTGTTTTTT

abundance: .
j_gene: TRBJ2-5
d_gene: .
v_gene: TRBV7-8
CDR3aa: CASSNRDTLPETQYF
CDR3nt: TGTGCCAGCAGCAATCGGGACACCCTCCCAGAGACCCAGTACTTC

abundance: .
j_gene: TRBJ2-7
d_gene: .
v_gene: TRBV6-2/TRBV6-3
CDR3aa: CASSYAAGSYEQYF
CDR3nt: TGTGCCAGCAGTTACGCTGCAGGCTCCTACGAGCAGTACTTC

abundance: .
j_gene: TRBJ2-7
d_gene: .
v_gene: TRBV7-2
CDR3aa: CASRPWNQGVYEQYF
CDR3nt: TGTGCCAGCAGACCTTGGAATCAAGGGGTCTACGAGCAGTACTTC

abundance: .
j_gene: TRBJ2-7
d_gene: TRBD1
v_gene: TRBV12-3/TRBV12-4
CDR3aa: CASSSRDRGNEQYF
CDR3nt: TGTGCCAGCAGTTCCCGGGACAGGGGTAACGAGCAGTACTTC

abundance: .
j_gene: TRBJ2-7
d_gene: .
v_gene: TRBV27
CDR3aa: CASSPTGRIDEQYF
CDR3nt: TGTGCCAGCAGCCCGACAGGGAGGATCGACGAGCAGTACTTC